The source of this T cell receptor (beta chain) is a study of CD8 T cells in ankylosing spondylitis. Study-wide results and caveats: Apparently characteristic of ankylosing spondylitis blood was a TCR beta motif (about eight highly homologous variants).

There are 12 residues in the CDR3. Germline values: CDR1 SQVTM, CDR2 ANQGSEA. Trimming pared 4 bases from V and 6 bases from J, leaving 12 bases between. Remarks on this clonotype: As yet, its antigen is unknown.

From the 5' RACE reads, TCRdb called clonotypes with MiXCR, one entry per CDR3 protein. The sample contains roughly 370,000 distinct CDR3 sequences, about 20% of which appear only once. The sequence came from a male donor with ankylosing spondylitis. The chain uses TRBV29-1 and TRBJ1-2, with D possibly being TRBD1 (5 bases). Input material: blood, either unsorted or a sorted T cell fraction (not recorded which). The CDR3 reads CSVVWGLDGYTF. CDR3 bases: TGCAGCGTTGTATGGGGGTTGGATGGCTACACCTTC. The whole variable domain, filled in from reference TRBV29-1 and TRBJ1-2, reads SAVISQKPSRDICQRGTSLTIQCQVDSQVTMMFWYRQQPGQSLTLIATANQGSEATYESGFVIDKFPISRPNLTFSTLTVSNMSPEDSSIYLCSVVWGLDGYTFGSGTRLTVV.